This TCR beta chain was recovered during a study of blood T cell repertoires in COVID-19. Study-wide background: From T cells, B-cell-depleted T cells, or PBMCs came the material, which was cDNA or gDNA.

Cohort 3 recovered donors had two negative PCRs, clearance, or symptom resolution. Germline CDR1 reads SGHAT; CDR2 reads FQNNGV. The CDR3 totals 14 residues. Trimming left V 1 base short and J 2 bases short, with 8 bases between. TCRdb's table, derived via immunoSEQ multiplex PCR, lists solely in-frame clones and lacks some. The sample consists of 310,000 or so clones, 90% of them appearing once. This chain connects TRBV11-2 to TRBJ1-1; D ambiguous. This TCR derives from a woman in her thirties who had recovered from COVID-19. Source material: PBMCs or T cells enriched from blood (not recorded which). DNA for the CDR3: TGTGCCAGCAGCTTAGCTGCGGGAAACACTGAAGCTTTCTTT. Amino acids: CASSLAAGNTEAFF.